The clone carrying this T cell receptor (beta chain) was observed a single time. What it binds is not known. Per germline, CDR1 SNHLY and CDR2 FYNNEI. The CDR3 sequence is 15 residues long. V lost 8 bases to trimming and J lost 4 bases, with 20 bases between them. Unique molecular identifiers were present on the cDNA, which also gained a universal primer site by template switching. Via MiXCR, TCRdb re-called the 5' RACE reads, giving one row per CDR3 protein. The sample consists of 350,000 to 450,000 distinct CDR3 sequences, around 18% of them appearing once. The donor group consisted entirely of healthy Caucasians. This specimen comes from a study of identical twins. Whole-study results and caveats: It was out-of-frame TCR alpha sharing in monozygotic twins that models underestimated. Analyses of zero insertions could, in part, be confounded by invariant MAIT and iNKT cells.

The sample was naive T cells sorted from blood. This clonotype originated in a man in his fifties or sixties in good health. The rearrangement links TRBV2 to TRBJ2-5; D may be TRBD2 (6 bases). The CDR3 is CASSYGGRMGETQYF. The CDR3, as DNA: TGTGCCAGCTCATATGGTGGGAGGATGGGAGAGACCCAGTACTTC.